The clone carrying this TCR beta chain has a handful of counts. This sample was included in a study of blood T cell repertoires in COVID-19. Turning to the study itself: Some COVID-19 samples were acute and others convalescent; all came from the United States, Italy and Spain. T cells, B-cell-depleted T cells, or PBMCs provided the cDNA or gDNA that served as material.

Repertoires were generated with immunoSEQ multiplex PCR, while TCRdb's copy carries only in-frame clones and drops some. The sample holds under 300,000 clones, about nine tenths seen once. Participant age was about 18 to 95 years, and participants resided in fewer than 25 US areas. The CDR3 runs 17 residues. V trimming: 4 bases; J trimming: 0 bases; junction bases outside the gene matches: 8. Germline values: CDR1 KGHDR, CDR2 SFDVKD. This clonotype was obtained from a middle-aged woman who had recovered from COVID-19. What was sequenced was PBMCs or T cells enriched from blood (not recorded which). The J gene is TRBJ1-3, the V gene TRBV24-1; 7 bases fit TRBD1. The chain's CDR3 is CATSDPDRQVSGNTIYF. The CDR3 DNA follows: TGTGCCACCAGTGACCCGGACAGGCAAGTCTCTGGAAACACCATATATTTT.